This T cell receptor (beta chain) was recorded in a study of post-analysis software for immune sequencing data. The overall study: Recorded disease courses covered relapsing-remitting, secondary progressive and progressive-relapsing multiple sclerosis. Some patients had no subtype annotation.

About this clonotype: The antigen is unknown.

Whole-study findings and limits: There were roughly five TRBV segments more frequent in patients than controls, and TRBV5-6, TRBV5-1 and TRBV20-1 were among them. Samples prepared in the same batch strongly co-clustered by F measure.

The V gene end was trimmed by 6 bases and the J gene end by 1 base; junction bases not matched to a gene: 7. CDR3 size: 15 residues. CDR1 and CDR2 from the germline V gene are SGHTA and FQGNSA. TCR beta libraries were prepared from cDNA with unique molecular identifiers. From the PCR reads, TCRdb called clonotypes with MiXCR, one entry per CDR3 protein. There are hundreds of thousands of distinct CDR3 sequences in the sample; about 40% occur only once, and under 9% lies in the top ten. This chain joins TRBV7-2 and TRBJ2-3; 7 nucleotides align to TRBD1. This clonotype was obtained from a girl aged 2-10 years with multiple sclerosis. Material: blood. CDR3: CASSFDRAGTDTQYF. The CDR3, as DNA: TGTGCCAGCAGTTTTGACAGGGCTGGCACAGATACGCAGTATTTT.